These 2 T cell receptor beta chains were all obtained from the same sample, sequenced in a study of OX40 agonist ivuxolimab in advanced cancers. TCRdb keeps only in-frame clones here, not all; method: immunoSEQ multiplex PCR. Here the sample spans 87,000 or so clones, about 87% being singletons. Sequencing used CD4+ or CD8+ T cells sorted from blood, obtained in a trial of the OX40 agonist ivuxolimab. All receptors derive from an adult with an advanced solid tumor such as melanoma, head and neck, liver or kidney cancer.

This clone appeared once. This chain connects TRBV7-2 to TRBJ2-3; perhaps TRBD1 as D (5 bases). The CDR3 totals 16 residues. Trimming took off 5 bases at V and 3 bases at J, with 18 bases between the two ends. Germline V gives CDR1 SGHTA, CDR2 FQGNSA. The CDR3 DNA reads TGTGCCAGCAGCCGGGTACTAAGGGGTGAAACAGATACGCAGTATTTT. It specifies CASSRVLRGETDTQYF. Supplemented by reference TRBV7-2 and TRBJ2-3, the full variable domain reads GAGVSQSPSNKVTEKGKDVELRCDPISGHTALYWYRQSLGQGLEFLIYFQGNSAPDKSGLPSDRFSAERTGGSVSTLTIQRTQQEDSAVYLCASSRVLRGETDTQYFGPGTRLTVL.

The chain joins TRBV5-1 to TRBJ2-5, with 13 positions matching TRBD2. V shed 4 bases and J 5 bases; nucleotides not matched to a gene: 5. The length of the CDR3 is 15 residues. The V gene's germline CDR1 is SGHRS and CDR2 YFSETQ. CDR3 bases: TGCGCCAGCAGCACGGGACTAGCGGGATTTGAGACCCAGTACTTC. Residues: CASSTGLAGFETQYF.